The source of this T cell receptor beta chain is a study of CD4 T cells in relation to SARS-CoV-2 and coronaviruses. TCRdb keeps only in-frame clones here, not all; method: immunoSEQ multiplex PCR. Found here are 20,000 to 30,000 clones, 60% to 85% of them singletons; the top ten hold over 10%. Unexposed donor CD4+ T cells date from about 2011-2019, before the COVID-19 pandemic. The cells were cultured for around ten days before CD4+ T cells were isolated. The germline CDR1 and CDR2 sequences are SNHLY and FYNNEI. Trimming cost V 5 bases and J 1 base; bases outside gene matches: 7. The CDR3 is 16 amino acids. Worth noting for this clone: Its specificity is unknown.

The source of this sequence is a human donor in good health. J is TRBJ2-2 and V is TRBV2, with TRBD2 matching over 7 bases. The sequenced material came from CD4+ T cells from PBMCs, cultured in vitro. CDR3 residues: CASSWGGTENTGELFF. The CDR3 bases are TGTGCCAGCAGTTGGGGGGGGACGGAGAACACCGGGGAGCTGTTTTTT. The complete variable domain, with remaining parts taken from reference TRBV2 and TRBJ2-2, reads EPEVTQTPSHQVTQMGQEVILRCVPISNHLYFYWYRQILGQKVEFLVSFYNNEISEKSEIFDDQFSVERPDGSNFTLKIRSTKLEDSAMYFCASSWGGTENTGELFFGEGSRLTVL.